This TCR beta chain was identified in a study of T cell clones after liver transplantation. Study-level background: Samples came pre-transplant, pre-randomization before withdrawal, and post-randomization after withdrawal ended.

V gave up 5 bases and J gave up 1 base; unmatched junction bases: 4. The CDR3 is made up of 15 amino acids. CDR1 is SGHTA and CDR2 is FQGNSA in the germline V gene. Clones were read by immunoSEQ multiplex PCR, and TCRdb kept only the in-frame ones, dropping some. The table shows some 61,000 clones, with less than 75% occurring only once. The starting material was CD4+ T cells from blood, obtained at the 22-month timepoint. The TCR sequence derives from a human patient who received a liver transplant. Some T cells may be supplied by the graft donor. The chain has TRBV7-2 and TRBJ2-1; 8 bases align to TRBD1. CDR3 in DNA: TGTGCCAGCAGCCCTAACAGGGGGTCCTACAATGAGCAGTTCTTC. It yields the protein CASSPNRGSYNEQFF.